Given below is one T cell receptor (beta chain) in context. This sample stems from a study of OX40 agonist ivuxolimab in advanced cancers. In the study overall: Patients were dosed intravenously with ivuxolimab at 0.01 to 10 mg/kg every 2 weeks. Prior anti-PD-1, anti-PD-L1 or anti-CTLA-4 therapy did not bar entry, and about 40% had some. Three patients had partial responses: one hepatocellular carcinoma, two cutaneous melanoma.

The protocol was immunoSEQ multiplex PCR, while the TCRdb copy is restricted to in-frame clones and leaves out a portion. Altogether about 110,000 clones are present, 90% being singletons, with the ten largest covering approximately 0.49%. V lost 4 bases and J lost 10, with 11 bases in between. The CDR3 contains 12 residues. CDR1 is SGHTA and CDR2 is FQGTGA in the germline V gene. Source: CD4+ or CD8+ T cells sorted from blood, taken in a trial of the OX40 agonist ivuxolimab. This TCR was sampled from an adult with an advanced solid tumor such as melanoma, head and neck, liver or kidney cancer. V and J are TRBV7-3 and TRBJ2-1; D is perhaps TRBD1 (5 bases). In DNA, the CDR3 is TGTGCCAGCAGCTACTCCGGACACGAGCAGTTCTTC. Its translation: CASSYSGHEQFF.